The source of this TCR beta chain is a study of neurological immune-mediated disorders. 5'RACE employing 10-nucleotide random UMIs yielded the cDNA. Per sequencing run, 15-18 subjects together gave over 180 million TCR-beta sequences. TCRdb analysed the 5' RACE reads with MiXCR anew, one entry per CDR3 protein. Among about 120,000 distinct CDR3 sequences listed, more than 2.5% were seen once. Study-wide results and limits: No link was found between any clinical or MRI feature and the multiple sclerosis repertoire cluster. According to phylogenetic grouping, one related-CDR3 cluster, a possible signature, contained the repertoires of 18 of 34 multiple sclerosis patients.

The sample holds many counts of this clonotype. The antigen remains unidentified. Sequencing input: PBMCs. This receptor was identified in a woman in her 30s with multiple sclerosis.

The CDR3 nucleotides are TGTGCCAGCAGTCCCGGCGGGGAAAACTACGAGCAGTACTTC. Amino acids: CASSPGGENYEQYF. This chain joins TRBV27 and TRBJ2-7; possible D gene TRBD2, 6 bases. Germline values: CDR1 MNHEY, CDR2 SMNVEV (reference sequence). The CDR3 has 14 amino acids. Trimming stripped 5 bases from V and 3 bases from J, with 14 bases between.